Following are 24 T cell receptor beta chains from one sample sequenced in a study of beta chain features in type 1 diabetes. The investigators reverse transcribed all of the isolated RNA, so they sequenced expressed TCRB transcripts. The data were produced by immunoSEQ multiplex PCR, yet TCRdb's version contains in-frame clones alone and is incomplete. The table lists around 400,000 clones, about 12% of them singletons. Input material: naive CD4+ T cells from blood. The receptor source for this set is a man aged 18 to 30 in good health.

The chain employs TRBV29-1 and TRBJ2-7; a weak D match, TRBD2 (6 bases). V lost 4 bases and J 2 bases, leaving 15 bases between the germline ends. This CDR3 has 14 residues. The germline V gene encodes CDR1 SQVTM and CDR2 ANQGSEA. The CDR3: CSVGGLRMAYEQYF. CDR3 nucleotide sequence: TGCAGCGTTGGGGGACTCAGAATGGCCTACGAGCAGTACTTC.

In its sample, this clone was seen a few times. The V gene is TRBV6-5, the J gene TRBJ2-7; TRBD1 agrees at 7 bases. J gave up 2 bases and V 2 bases, and 6 bases lay outside the gene matches. The CDR3 has 15 amino acids. CDR1 is MNHEY, CDR2 SVGAGI, per germline. The CDR3 region is CASSYDYRGTYEQYF. CDR3 DNA sequence: TGTGCCAGCAGTTACGATTACAGGGGAACCTACGAGCAGTACTTC.

This chain joins TRBV5-1 and TRBJ2-2, with 8 bases that match TRBD2. V dropped 4 bases and J dropped 0; count of bases not matched to a gene: 14. From germline, CDR1 is SGHRS and CDR2 YFSETQ. The CDR3 has 19 residues. CDR3 DNA sequence: TGCGCCAGCAGCCCCATGGCTAGCGGGTGGATCCCGAACACCGGGGAGCTGTTTTTT. Translation gives CASSPMASGWIPNTGELFF.

The chain joins TRBV2 to TRBJ1-2; TRBD1 is a possible D gene (6 bases). Trimming removed 8 bases at V and 5 bases at J, with 18 bases between. This CDR3 comprises 14 residues. Germline V gives CDR1 SNHLY, CDR2 FYNNEI. The CDR3 region is CASPKGRGPYGYTF. DNA of the CDR3: TGTGCCAGCCCGAAGGGCAGGGGACCGTATGGCTACACCTTC.

The table lists this clone with a few counts. The chain joins TRBV4-2 to TRBJ2-1; 7 bases agree with TRBD1. V lost 3 bases and J lost 1; bases outside the gene matches: 3. CDR3 size: 15 residues. Germline assignment: CDR1 LGHNA and CDR2 YNFKEQ. Written as DNA, the CDR3 is TGTGCCAGCAGCCACTCGGACAGGTCCTACAATGAGCAGTTCTTC. Its protein product is CASSHSDRSYNEQFF.

The chain recombines TRBV7-8 with TRBJ2-1; weak D call: TRBD1 (5 bases). This CDR3 comprises 15 residues. Trimming left V 1 base short and J 4 bases short, with 11 bases between. CDR1 is SGHVS, CDR2 FQNEAQ, per germline. The CDR3 here is CASSLGGGIYNEQFF. The CDR3 region has the DNA TGTGCCAGCAGCTTAGGGGGCGGAATATACAATGAGCAGTTCTTC.

This clone was seen a handful of times. The CDR3 sequence is CSVEDRDSGHNEQFF. The CDR3 DNA sequence: TGCAGCGTTGAAGATCGGGATAGCGGGCACAATGAGCAGTTCTTC. This rearrangement joins TRBV29-1 to TRBJ2-1; TRBD2 agrees at 7 bases. V shed 0 bases, J shed 5 bases, and the junction held 7 bases outside the gene matches. From germline, CDR1 is SQVTM and CDR2 ANQGSEA. CDR3 size: 15 residues.

J is TRBJ2-7 and V is TRBV7-9, with 11 bases lining up with TRBD1. The CDR3 sequence is 16 residues long. Trimming removed 1 base from V and 0 bases from J; junction bases left unmatched: 2. Germline values: CDR1 SEHNR, CDR2 FQNEAQ (reference sequence). The CDR3, as DNA: TGTGCCAGCAGCTTAGGGGGACAGGGGGGCTCCTACGAGCAGTACTTC. This codes for CASSLGGQGGSYEQYF.

The V call is TRBV27, the J call TRBJ1-4; D is unclear. V gave up 6 bases and J gave up 0 bases, with 11 bases separating them. This CDR3 spans 15 amino acids. In germline, CDR1 is MNHEY, CDR2 SMNVEV (reference sequence). The CDR3 region has the DNA TGTGCCAGCAGAAGACGGGTCACAACTAATGAAAAACTGTTTTTT. Encoded protein: CASRRRVTTNEKLFF.

This clone has a handful of counts. The rearrangement uses TRBV9 and TRBJ1-2; D may be TRBD1 (5 bases). The CDR3 runs 15 residues. V dropped 0 bases and J dropped 3 bases, with 12 bases sitting between them. The germline V gene has CDR1 SGDLS and CDR2 YYNGEE. The CDR3 loop is CASSVEVGGDYGYTF. Written as DNA, the CDR3 is TGTGCCAGCAGCGTAGAAGTAGGAGGGGACTATGGCTACACCTTC.

The chain carries TRBV7-9 and TRBJ1-4; 10 bases map to TRBD1. Germline CDR1 reads SEHNR; CDR2 reads FQNEAQ (reference sequence). J gave up 1 base and V 5 bases, and 10 bases lay outside the gene matches. CDR3 length equals 18 residues. For the CDR3, the DNA is TGTGCCAGCAGCGAGAACGCCGGGACAGGGGTAACTAATGAAAAACTGTTTTTT. Translated: CASSENAGTGVTNEKLFF.

V gene TRBV7-2 combines with J gene TRBJ2-7, with D possibly being TRBD2 (8 bases). Germline lookup yields CDR1 SGHTA and CDR2 FQGNSA. V was shortened by 4 bases and J by 6 bases, with 19 bases between the two germline ends. This CDR3 has 15 residues. CDR3 sequence reads: CASSSRGPAGVEQYF. In DNA, the CDR3 is TGTGCCAGCAGCTCAAGGGGGCCAGCGGGGGTCGAGCAGTACTTC. Variable domain in full (rest from reference TRBV7-2 and TRBJ2-7): GAGVSQSPSNKVTEKGKDVELRCDPISGHTALYWYRQSLGQGLEFLIYFQGNSAPDKSGLPSDRFSAERTGGSVSTLTIQRTQQEDSAVYLCASSSRGPAGVEQYFGPGTRLTVT.

This clone was counted between two and nine times. CDR3 DNA sequence: TGTGCCAGCTCAGTGACCCGAGGAGAAGCCTACACCTTC. Its translation: CASSVTRGEAYTF. The V gene is TRBV7-9, the J gene TRBJ1-2; no clear D. The V gene lost 8 bases and the J gene lost 10 bases, with 20 bases spanning the gap. CDR1 is SEHNR, CDR2 FQNEAQ, per germline (reference sequence). CDR3 length equals 13 residues.

CDR3: CASSLVRGSPYGYTF. For the CDR3, the DNA is TGTGCCAGCAGCTTGGTCAGGGGATCCCCCTATGGCTACACCTTC. V and J are TRBV5-4 and TRBJ1-2; D is possibly TRBD1 (6 bases). V lost 0 bases and J lost 4, with 13 bases in between. The length of the CDR3 is 15 residues. Germline-derived CDR1 and CDR2 are SGHNT and YYREEE (reference sequence).

V gene TRBV7-2 combines with J gene TRBJ1-2, with 7 positions matching TRBD1. The CDR3 runs 15 residues. Trimming took 3 bases from V and 8 from J; bases not matched to a gene: 12. Per germline, CDR1 SGHTA and CDR2 FQGNSA. CDR3 in amino acids: CASSFDRTGGLGYTF. CDR3 in DNA: TGTGCCAGCAGCTTCGACAGGACAGGAGGGCTCGGCTACACCTTC.

The chain has TRBV29-1 and TRBJ1-1; D might be TRBD1 (5 bases). This CDR3 has 13 residues. Germline V CDR1 and CDR2: SQVTM, ANQGSEA. Trimming removed 3 bases at V and 5 bases at J, with 13 bases between. CDR3 residues: CSVEAGPGTEAFF. CDR3 in DNA: TGCAGCGTTGAGGCGGGGCCGGGGACTGAAGCTTTCTTT.

This clone was seen just once. The chain combines TRBV7-3 with TRBJ2-7, with 12 bases aligning to TRBD2. The CDR3 is 15 residues long. The V segment lost 5 bases and the J segment 3 bases; nucleotides outside the gene matches: 5. CDR1 is SGHTA, CDR2 FQGTGA, per germline. CDR3 protein: CASSPRTSGIYEQYF. In DNA form, the CDR3 reads TGTGCCAGCAGCCCAAGGACTAGCGGGATCTACGAGCAGTACTTC.

A note on this clone: The same CDR3 also results from other DNA sequences found in this sample. The chain carries TRBV18 and TRBJ2-5; D gene ambiguous. Trimming pared 2 bases from V and 2 bases from J, leaving 3 bases between. There are 12 residues in the CDR3. Germline V lookup: CDR1 KGHSH, CDR2 LQKENI. CDR3 residues: CASSPLQETQYF. In DNA form, the CDR3 reads TGTGCCAGCTCACCATTACAAGAGACCCAGTACTTC. The variable domain in full, completed from reference TRBV18 and TRBJ2-5, reads NAGVMQNPRHLVRRRGQEARLRCSPMKGHSHVYWYRQLPEEGLKFMVYLQKENIIDESGMPKERFSAEFPKEGPSILRIQQVVRGDSAAYFCASSPLQETQYFGPGTRLLVL.

This clone was counted a few times. CDR3 in amino acids: CASSYFGTGASYEQYF. The DNA of the CDR3 is TGTGCCAGCAGTTACTTCGGGACAGGGGCCTCCTACGAGCAGTACTTC. V gene TRBV6-5 combines with J gene TRBJ2-7; 10 nucleotides line up with TRBD1. CDR3 length: 16 amino acids. Germline values: CDR1 MNHEY, CDR2 SVGAGI. The V segment lost 1 base and the J segment 0 bases; nucleotides outside the gene matches: 3.

V and J are TRBV7-2 and TRBJ1-2; the match to TRBD1 covers 9 bases. The J segment lost 4 bases and the V segment lost 4 bases, leaving 10 bases of the junction unmatched. Germline V lookup: CDR1 SGHTA, CDR2 FQGNSA. There are 16 residues in the CDR3. Here the CDR3 DNA reads TGTGCCAGCAGCTACGCCGGGACAGGGAACCGCTATGGCTACACCTTC. Its translation: CASSYAGTGNRYGYTF.

This clone was picked up a small number of times. The V and J genes are TRBV4-3 and TRBJ1-4; TRBD1 might be the D (5 bases). Between the trimmed V and J ends, which lost 0 bases and 2 bases, there was a span of 16 bases. Germline CDR1 is LGHNA and CDR2 is YSLEER. CDR3 length equals 18 residues. CDR3 region: CASSQERHRKGTNEKLFF. The CDR3 DNA sequence: TGCGCCAGCAGCCAAGAGAGACACCGAAAGGGGACTAATGAAAAACTGTTTTTT.

This clone came up a few times. The genes are TRBV28 and TRBJ1-5; D call uncertain. This CDR3 is 15 amino acids long. CDR1 and CDR2 (germline): MDHEN, SYDVKM. V dropped 11 bases and J dropped 0 bases, with 17 bases sitting between them. Written as DNA, the CDR3 is TGTGCCGGATCGAGGCAGCCTAATAGCAATCAGCCCCAGCATTTT. Encoded protein: CAGSRQPNSNQPQHF.

For this clone: No conserved phenylalanine or tryptophan ends this CDR3, so it is likely a read error. This chain links TRBV30 with TRBJ2-3; TRBD2 might be the D (7 bases). The CDR3 contains 15 residues. Germline lookup yields CDR1 GTSNPN and CDR2 SVGIG (reference sequence). CDR3 nucleotide sequence: TGTGCGGGGGGCGGGAGAGCAGCTAGCACAGATACGCAGTATTCT. This codes for CAGGGRAASTDTQYS.

This clone was observed a handful of times. V usage is TRBV5-1 and J usage is TRBJ2-5; 9 nucleotides match TRBD2. This CDR3 contains 14 residues. The V and J ends lost 4 bases and 1 base, in that order; junction bases with no gene match: 2. Germline CDR1 and CDR2: SGHRS and YFSETQ. CDR3 residues: CASSKTSGQETQYF. CDR3 nucleotides: TGCGCCAGCAGCAAGACTAGCGGCCAAGAGACCCAGTACTTC.